Sequencing of this T cell receptor beta chain was carried out in a study of blood T cell repertoires in COVID-19. Participants spanned ages about 18 to 95 years and resided in roughly 26 US areas. Which cohort a participant joined came from the clinical history participants gave. Recovered status in Cohort 3 required two negative PCRs, clearance, or symptom resolution. Germline CDR1 MGHRA, CDR2 YSYEKL. The trim removed 3 bases at V and 1 base at J, leaving 6 bases unmatched. This CDR3 has 16 amino acids. How the authors handled the data: The authors estimated nucleated cell counts from reference gene primer amplification. Data came from immunoSEQ multiplex PCR; TCRdb stores just in-frame clones and leaves some out. From that table come the V and J calls and clone size; the DNA was used to work out D and trimming. The profile shows approximately 130,000 clones, over 80% of them singletons.

This chain uses TRBV4-1 with TRBJ1-1; 9 bases line up with TRBD1. The TCR comes from a man aged 30 to 45 who had recovered from COVID-19. The sequenced sample was PBMCs or T cells enriched from blood (not recorded which). CDR3 loop: CASSHHDRGENTEAFF. The CDR3 coding sequence is TGCGCCAGCAGCCACCACGACAGGGGGGAGAACACTGAAGCTTTCTTT.